The clone carrying this TCR beta chain was seen a few times. Its antigen remains unknown. Antigen-specific CD4+ T cells were expanded with viral peptide pools in the ViraFEST assay before sequencing. Once cultured for 10 days, the cells underwent separation to obtain CD4+ T cells. In the vaccine recipients, nucleocapsid antibodies were negative and there was no prior SARS-CoV-2 infection. Every well housed two million PBMC, which grew in culture alongside about 10 IU/ml IL-2 and approximately 10 ug/ml peptides. This record belongs to a study of vaccination effects on CD4 cells after COVID-19. Study findings and constraints: The study found marked clonal contraction of infection- and vaccine-induced clones late after vaccination. Relatively few convalescent patients took part in the study, which had no early post-infection timepoints. The study found that only 1 of 255 vaccine-induced clones from healthy vaccinees cross-reacted with common cold coronaviruses.

The protocol was immunoSEQ multiplex PCR, while the TCRdb copy is restricted to in-frame clones and leaves out a portion. The sample lists about 20,000 clones, about 75% occurring once. Looked up from germline, CDR1 is ENHRY and CDR2 is SYGVKD. The CDR3 has 13 residues. V was trimmed by 7 bases and J by 7 bases, leaving 11 bases between them. This chain connects TRBV10-3 to TRBJ1-6; D possibly corresponds to TRBD1 (5 bases). The TCR comes from a human donor who received a COVID-19 vaccine. The source was CD4+ T cells from PBMCs cultured with HCoV-NL63 spike peptides, collected before COVID-19 vaccination. CDR3 protein: CAITGTINSPLHF. Here the CDR3 DNA reads TGTGCCATCACGGGGACGATCAATTCACCCCTCCACTTT.